The T cell receptor (beta chain) described here comes from a study of CD8+CD57+ T cells in acquired aplastic anemia. Background on the study: DNA recovered from sorted CD4+ and CD8+ cells had a mean of about 3 ug.

The template used for profiling TCR beta VDJ and CDR3 was genomic DNA. TCRdb ran MiXCR on the reads and lists one entry per CDR3 protein. The sample includes around 150,000 distinct CDR3 sequences, roughly two thirds seen only once; the top ten take around 45%. Trimming stripped 3 bases from V and 6 bases from J, with 14 bases between. The CDR3 covers 14 residues. The V gene's germline CDR1 is MNHNS and CDR2 SASEGT. Broader study findings: Found in both controls and patients were some 31 CD8+ CDR3 sequences. Between the patient and control groups, CD8+ Simpson's diversity did not differ significantly.

The count of this clonotype is one. Its matching antigen is unknown. For sequencing, patients were chosen who had shown expansion of CD8+CD57+ cells by flow cytometry. No therapy had been given to the patients at the time of blood sampling. This clonotype was sampled from a human donor with aplastic anemia. The sequencing input was sorted CD4+, CD8+, or CD8+CD57+ T cells (not recorded which) from PBMCs. This chain uses TRBV6-1 with TRBJ1-2, with a weak D call TRBD1 (6 bases). CDR3 region: CASSEGQGRDGYTF. The DNA for the CDR3 is TGTGCCAGCAGTGAGGGGCAGGGGAGGGATGGCTACACCTTC.